The sequence of this T cell receptor beta chain was determined in a study of beta chain features in type 1 diabetes. For the study at large: The examined sorted cells totaled 110 million or so across samples. Study results and caveats: Relative to healthy donors, patients appeared to have naive, central memory and Treg TCRB repertoires that were more similar.

This clone was counted only a few times. The antigen remains unidentified. The CDR3 totals 12 residues. From germline, CDR1 is SGDLS and CDR2 YYNGEE. V was clipped by 4 bases and J by 3 bases, with 7 bases between them. Cells sorted by CD45RO/CCR7/CD25/CD127/CD95/CD27 comprised CD4+ naive, central memory, regulatory and stem cell-like memory cells. The authors reverse transcribed all of the isolated RNA, so sequencing captured expressed TCRB transcripts. TCRdb keeps only in-frame clones here, not all; method: immunoSEQ multiplex PCR. The sample consists of roughly 330,000 clones, 9.5% to 12% of them appearing once.

The TCR originated in a woman under 40 in good health. V and J are TRBV9 and TRBJ2-5; D gene unclear. The sequencing input was naive CD4+ T cells from blood. The CDR3 DNA sequence: TGTGCCAGCAGCTCCGCGGAAGAGACCCAGTACTTC. Its translation: CASSSAEETQYF.